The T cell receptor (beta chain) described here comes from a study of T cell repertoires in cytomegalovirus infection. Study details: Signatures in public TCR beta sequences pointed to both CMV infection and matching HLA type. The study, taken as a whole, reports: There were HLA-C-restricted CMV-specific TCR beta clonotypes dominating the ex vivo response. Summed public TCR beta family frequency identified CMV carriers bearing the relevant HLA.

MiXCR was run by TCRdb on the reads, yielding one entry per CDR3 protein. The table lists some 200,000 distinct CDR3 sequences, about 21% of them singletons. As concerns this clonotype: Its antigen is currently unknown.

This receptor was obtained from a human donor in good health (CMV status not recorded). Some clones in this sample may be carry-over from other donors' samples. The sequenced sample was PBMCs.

The CDR3 coding sequence is TGTGCCAGCAGCGTAGGTGTGGGGAATACAAACTATGGCTACACCTTC. Residues: CASSVGVGNTNYGYTF. The chain has TRBV9 and TRBJ1-2; D is ambiguous. Trimming removed 0 bases at V and 2 bases at J, with 14 bases between. Per the germline V gene, CDR1 is SGDLS and CDR2 is YYNGEE. The CDR3 covers 16 residues.